A selection of T cell receptor beta chains follows, all from one sample in a study of blood T cell repertoires in COVID-19. Method: immunoSEQ multiplex PCR; TCRdb's copy keeps in-frame clones and lacks some. The sample yields about 280,000 clones, nearly 90% seen once. The sequenced sample was PBMCs or T cells enriched from blood (not recorded which). The receptors were sampled from a woman between 18 and 29 years old with acute COVID-19. Each CDR3 is given with its conserved first and last residue. D genes are given only for firm matches. A clone size is listed for some rows: how often the clone was seen (once, few, many), or a class if it is expanded.

v_call	clone_size	j_call	d_call	cdr3_aa	cdr3_nt
TRBV15	.	TRBJ2-1	TRBD1	CATSRDEGQGPYNEQFF	TGTGCCACCAGCAGAGATGAGGGACAGGGGCCCTACAATGAGCAGTTCTTC
TRBV19	.	TRBJ2-3	.	CATSPGGPRTDTQYF	TGTGCCACCAGCCCCGGAGGGCCTCGCACAGATACGCAGTATTTT
TRBV12-3/TRBV12-4	.	TRBJ2-1	.	CASSSGGDNEQFF	TGTGCCAGCAGTTCAGGCGGGGACAATGAGCAGTTCTTC
TRBV27	.	TRBJ1-2	.	CASSQMSTGNYGYTF	TGTGCCAGCAGCCAGATGTCGACAGGAAACTATGGCTACACCTTC
TRBV4-2	.	TRBJ2-2	.	CASSHQADDTGELFF	TGTGCCAGCAGCCATCAAGCGGATGACACCGGGGAGCTGTTTTTT
TRBV11-3	.	TRBJ2-1	TRBD1	CASSLFTGGYNEQFF	TGTGCCAGCAGCCTCTTCACAGGGGGCTACAATGAGCAGTTCTTC
TRBV5-1	.	TRBJ1-2	.	CASSLVNDYGYTF	TGCGCCAGCAGCTTGGTAAATGACTATGGCTACACCTTC
TRBV12-5	.	TRBJ2-2	.	CASGWDTANTGELFF	TGTGCTAGTGGTTGGGACACTGCGAACACCGGGGAGCTGTTTTTT
TRBV7-2	.	TRBJ2-1	TRBD1	CASSPRDRLLNEQFF	TGTGCCAGCAGCCCCCGGGACAGGCTATTGAATGAGCAGTTCTTC
TRBV6-2/TRBV6-3	.	TRBJ1-3	.	CASSYFAASSGNTIYF	TGTGCCAGCAGTTACTTTGCGGCGAGCTCTGGAAACACCATATATTTT
TRBV2	.	TRBJ1-5	.	CASSELRNQPQHF	TGTGCCAGCAGTGAACTCCGTAATCAGCCCCAGCATTTT
TRBV6-4	.	TRBJ2-1	.	CADRDEQFF	TGTGCAGACCGGGATGAGCAGTTCTTC
TRBV27	.	TRBJ1-1	TRBD1	CASRPYRGPRGGAFF	TGTGCCAGCAGACCCTACAGGGGTCCGAGGGGCGGAGCTTTCTTT
TRBV11-2	.	TRBJ2-6	.	CASSLELISGANVLTF	TGTGCCAGCAGCTTAGAGCTGATCTCTGGCGCCAACGTCCTGACTTTC
TRBV19	.	TRBJ2-1	TRBD2	CASSIRRFGGARLGNEQFF	TGTGCCAGTAGTATTAGGAGGTTCGGGGGGGCCCGCCTAGGGAATGAGCAGTTCTTC
TRBV18	few	TRBJ2-1	TRBD1	CASSPQTGDEQFF	TGTGCCAGCTCACCACAGACAGGGGATGAGCAGTTCTTC
TRBV11-2	.	TRBJ2-2	TRBD1	CASSLAGQVNTGELFF	TGTGCCAGCAGCTTAGCTGGACAGGTGAACACCGGGGAGCTGTTTTTT
TRBV19	.	TRBJ1-2	TRBD1	CASSPVRNRGNYGYTF	TGTGCCAGTAGTCCGGTTAGAAACAGGGGTAACTATGGCTACACCTTC
TRBV6-4	few	TRBJ2-1	TRBD2	CALPLLAEGVKEQFF	TGTGCACTACCGTTACTAGCGGAGGGGGTTAAGGAGCAGTTCTTC
TRBV3-1/TRBV3-2	.	TRBJ1-6	.	CASAKSLDSPLHF	TGTGCCAGCGCTAAGAGTCTCGATTCACCCCTCCACTTT
TRBV19	.	TRBJ1-1	.	CASSTYRVMNTEAFF	TGTGCCAGTAGTACCTACAGGGTGATGAACACTGAAGCTTTCTTT
TRBV5-5	.	TRBJ1-1	TRBD1	CASALNRGTEAFF	TGTGCCAGCGCCCTAAACAGGGGCACTGAAGCTTTCTTT
TRBV10-1	.	TRBJ2-3	TRBD1	CASSQTGGEDTQYF	TGCGCCAGCAGTCAGACAGGGGGGGAAGATACGCAGTATTTT
TRBV24-1	.	TRBJ1-5	.	CATKARGYMGNQPQHF	TGTGCCACCAAAGCCAGGGGATATATGGGCAATCAGCCCCAGCATTTT
TRBV19	.	TRBJ2-1	.	CASSIASAYNEQFF	TGTGCCAGTAGTATAGCCAGCGCCTACAATGAGCAGTTCTTC
TRBV19	.	TRBJ2-3	TRBD2	CASSPGSGGRALTAEF	TGTGCCAGTAGTCCCGGGTCTGGCGGGAGGGCCTTAACCGCAGAATTT
TRBV30	.	TRBJ2-1	TRBD2	CASRTSGSRNEQFF	TGTGCCTCAAGGACTAGCGGGAGTAGGAATGAGCAGTTCTTC
TRBV18	.	TRBJ1-1	.	CASSPLRTEAFF	TGTGCCAGCTCACCTCTTCGCACTGAAGCTTTCTTT
TRBV7-8	.	TRBJ2-7	TRBD2	CASSLKKLAVTDEQYF	TGTGCCAGCAGCTTAAAAAAACTAGCGGTAACTGACGAGCAGTACTTC
TRBV12-5	.	TRBJ1-2	.	CASGLVLPTAEAVGYTF	TGTGCTAGTGGTTTGGTACTGCCGACCGCCGAAGCGGTGGGCTACACCTTC
TRBV7-9	.	TRBJ1-2	.	CASSPPGGYGYTF	TGTGCCAGCAGCCCCCCGGGGGGCTATGGCTACACCTTC
TRBV19	.	TRBJ2-1	TRBD2	CASSIGAGGPNEQFF	TGTGCCAGTAGTATAGGAGCGGGAGGGCCCAATGAGCAGTTCTTC
TRBV28	.	TRBJ1-2	TRBD1	CASSPITGTAGYGYTF	TGTGCCAGCAGCCCAATAACCGGGACAGCAGGCTACGGCTACACCTTC
TRBV11-2	.	TRBJ2-1	.	CASSLERLAHNEQFF	TGTGCCAGCAGCTTAGAGAGGCTAGCCCACAATGAGCAGTTCTTC
TRBV14	once	TRBJ2-1	.	CASSHGDRLYNEQFF	TGTGCCAGCAGCCATGGAGACAGGCTCTACAATGAGCAGTTCTTC
TRBV3-1/TRBV3-2	.	TRBJ2-7	TRBD1	CASSERRQGAGEQYF	TGTGCCAGCAGCGAGAGGAGACAGGGGGCAGGCGAGCAGTACTTC
TRBV2	.	TRBJ2-2	TRBD2	CASRSSGANTGELFF	TGTGCCAGCAGGTCTAGCGGCGCGAACACCGGGGAGCTGTTTTTT
TRBV24-1	.	TRBJ2-1	TRBD2	CATSDSTSGRGNEQFF	TGTGCCACCAGTGATTCTACTAGCGGGAGAGGCAATGAGCAGTTCTTC
TRBV7-9	.	TRBJ1-4	.	CASSYDGARNEKLFF	TGTGCCAGCAGCTATGATGGGGCACGGAATGAAAAACTGTTTTTT
TRBV27	.	TRBJ1-6	TRBD1	CASRDRSSYNSPLHF	TGTGCCAGCAGGGACAGGAGCTCCTATAATTCACCCCTCCACTTT
TRBV4-2	.	TRBJ1-5	.	CASTQGHGNQPQHF	TGTGCCAGCACGCAGGGGCATGGCAATCAGCCCCAGCATTTT
TRBV5-1	.	TRBJ2-5	.	CASSSGSGSETQYF	TGCGCCAGCAGCTCTGGGTCGGGGTCCGAGACCCAGTACTTC
TRBV29-1	.	TRBJ2-1	.	CSVAGLTDWQDNEQFF	TGCAGCGTGGCGGGACTGACAGACTGGCAAGACAATGAGCAGTTCTTC
TRBV10-3	.	TRBJ2-7	TRBD1	CAISEAVIRDRGYEQYF	TGTGCCATCAGTGAAGCCGTCATCCGGGACAGGGGCTACGAGCAGTACTTC
TRBV19	.	TRBJ1-2	.	CASSIDLETAYYGYTF	TGTGCCAGTAGTATAGATCTAGAGACAGCCTACTATGGCTACACCTTC